Given below is one T cell receptor (beta chain) in context. Original data processing: Amplifying reference gene primers gave estimates of nucleated cell counts. Generated by immunoSEQ multiplex PCR, the TCRdb table keeps only in-frame clones and is missing some. That table is the source of V, J and clone size, and D and trimming were worked out from the DNA. The data show some 110,000 clones, roughly 87% seen once. The data were obtained in a study of blood T cell repertoires in COVID-19. The overall study: The study drew acute and convalescent COVID-19 samples from the United States, Italy and Spain. Sample material is recorded as cDNA or gDNA derived from T cells, B-cell-depleted T cells, or PBMCs.

Trimming stripped 4 bases from V and 8 bases from J, with 21 bases between. CDR3 length equals 15 residues. Germline V lookup: CDR1 SQVTM, CDR2 ANQGSEA. The source material was peripheral blood. This TCR came from a human donor in a cohort sampled during active COVID-19. The V gene is TRBV29-1, the J gene TRBJ2-1, with a possible D match to TRBD1 (6 bases). Written as DNA, the CDR3 is TGCAGCGTTGTGTTGAACAGGCCAAAGGGGGATGAGCAGTTCTTC. Translation: CSVVLNRPKGDEQFF.